This record concerns one TCR beta chain sequence. This sample was taken from a study of shared clonotypes between healthy human individuals. The repertoire was sequenced with immunoSEQ multiplex PCR; TCRdb's copy has only in-frame clones and lacks some. The sample records 2,500,000 or so clones, 90% to 95% being singletons. With 2 bases removed from V and 7 bases from J, the gap between germline ends came to 23 bases. CDR3 size: 16 residues. The V gene's germline CDR1 is GTSNPN and CDR2 SVGIG (reference sequence). The sample taken for sequencing was naive CD4+ T cells sorted from blood. Indicated subset: CD45RA+ positively selected. This receptor was obtained from a young man in good health. The genes are TRBV30 and TRBJ1-2, with D unclear. Here the CDR3 DNA reads TGTGCCTGGAGTATGAGTAGGCGCTCCTCCGTGTCTGGCTACACCTTC. Its translation is CAWSMSRRSSVSGYTF. Supplemented by reference TRBV30 and TRBJ1-2, the full variable domain reads SQTIHQWPATLVQPVGSPLSLECTVEGTSNPNLYWYRQAAGRGLQLLFYSVGIGQISSEVPQNLSASRPQDRQFILSSKKLLLSDSGFYLCAWSMSRRSSVSGYTFGSGTRLTVV.